This T cell receptor beta chain was found in a study of T-cell memory formation after mild COVID-19. MiXCR was run by TCRdb on the 5' RACE reads, yielding one entry per CDR3 protein. The sample shows about 410,000 distinct CDR3 sequences, about 20% of them seen only once. The V end lost 7 bases, the J end lost 7 bases, and 11 bases lay between the germline ends. The germline V gene has CDR1 MNHEY and CDR2 SVGEGT. The CDR3 runs 12 residues. Whole-study results and caveats: Contracting clones localized mainly to CM and EM when CD4+ and mainly to EMRA when CD8+. Second-wave clones that peaked on day 37 lacked confirmed SARS-CoV-2 specificity.

On this clonotype: Its specificity is not known.

The V and J genes are TRBV6-2 or TRBV6-3 and TRBJ1-5, with D hard to call. Specimen: PBMCs or a T cell subset sorted from them (not recorded which). The sequence was obtained from a man aged 18 to 30 who had mild COVID-19 (a few samples of this study predate the infection). Cell type and time point are not known. CDR3 coding DNA: TGTGCCAGCAACCCGAGAGGGCAGCCCCAGCATTTT. It codes for CASNPRGQPQHF.